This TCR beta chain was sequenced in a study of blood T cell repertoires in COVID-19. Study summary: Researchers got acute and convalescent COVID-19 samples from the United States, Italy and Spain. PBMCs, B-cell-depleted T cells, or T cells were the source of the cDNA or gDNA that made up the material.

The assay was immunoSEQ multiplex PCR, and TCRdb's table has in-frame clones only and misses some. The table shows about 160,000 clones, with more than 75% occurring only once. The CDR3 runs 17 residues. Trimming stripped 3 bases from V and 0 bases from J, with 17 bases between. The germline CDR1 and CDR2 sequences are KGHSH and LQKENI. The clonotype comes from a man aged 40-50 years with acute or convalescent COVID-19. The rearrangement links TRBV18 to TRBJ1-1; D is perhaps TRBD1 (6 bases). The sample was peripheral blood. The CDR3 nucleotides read TGTGCCAGCTCACCGCGGGTGATTGGACAGATGAACACTGAAGCTTTCTTT. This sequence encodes CASSPRVIGQMNTEAFF.